The 7 T cell receptor beta chains reported below all come from one sample, sequenced in a study of blood T cells in healthy people across ages. The second PCR ran about 6 to 11 cycles with a sample-barcoded 5' primer and J-beta primers. TCRdb itself ran the 5' RACE reads through MiXCR, one entry per CDR3 protein. The data show around 1,000,000 distinct CDR3 sequences, with less than 45% seen just once and about 12% held by the top ten. Sequencing was performed on blood. These receptors were obtained from a young man in good health.

This clonotype was observed a handful of times. The rearrangement joins TRBV5-1 to TRBJ1-1; D perhaps matches TRBD1 (6 bases). V was shortened by 5 bases and J by 4 bases, with 18 bases between the two germline ends. The CDR3 has 15 amino acids. Germline CDR1 SGHRS, CDR2 YFSETQ. This CDR3 reads CASSHTVRGSTEAFF. DNA for the CDR3: TGCGCCAGCAGTCATACGGTCAGGGGTTCCACTGAAGCTTTCTTT.

V gene TRBV4-2 combines with J gene TRBJ2-1; 16 bases are a match to TRBD2. The CDR3 is 16 residues long. V trimming: 4 bases; J trimming: 7 bases; junction bases outside the gene matches: 4. Germline-derived CDR1 and CDR2 are LGHNA and YNFKEQ. CDR3 in DNA: TGTGCCAGCAGCCCGGGACTAGCGGGGGGGATGAATGAGCAGTTCTTC. It translates to CASSPGLAGGMNEQFF.

This clonotype was detected a few times. The chain joins TRBV20-1 to TRBJ1-5; D uncertain. V lost 3 bases, J lost 5 bases, and 8 bases lay in between. The CDR3 length is 12 residues. Germline-derived CDR1 and CDR2 are DFQATT and SNEGSKA (reference sequence). CDR3: CSARRRDQPQHF. As DNA, the CDR3 is TGCAGTGCTAGGAGACGGGATCAGCCCCAGCATTTT.

The CDR3 nucleotides read TGCGCCAGCAGCCAAGAAGTGGTCGGGGCACAGCCCCAGCATTTT. This encodes CASSQEVVGAQPQHF. The V and J genes are TRBV4-1 and TRBJ1-5; D is perhaps TRBD1 (5 bases). This CDR3 contains 15 residues. The V gene lost 0 bases and the J gene lost 7 bases, with 13 bases spanning the gap. CDR1 is MGHRA, CDR2 YSYEKL, per germline.

The rearrangement joins TRBV3-1 to TRBJ1-1, with D possibly TRBD1 on 5 matching bases. The CDR3 runs 13 residues. CDR1 LGHDT and CDR2 YNNKEL come from the germline V gene (reference sequence). V lost 7 bases, J lost 3 bases, and 12 bases lay in between. The CDR3 DNA sequence: TGTGCCAGCATAGGCAGGGCGGACACTGAAGCTTTCTTT. It yields the protein CASIGRADTEAFF.

The gene calls are TRBV12-3 or TRBV12-4 and TRBJ2-7; D gene unclear. V was trimmed by 1 base and J by 3 bases, leaving 4 bases between them. The CDR3 consists of 12 residues. The CDR3 nucleotides read TGTGCCAGCAGTTTAGATTACTACGAGCAGTACTTC. Translated, it gives CASSLDYYEQYF.

The chain links TRBV27 to TRBJ1-5, with no clear D. V was shortened by 3 bases and J by 5 bases, with 14 bases between the two germline ends. CDR1 MNHEY and CDR2 SMNVEV come from the germline V gene (reference sequence). This CDR3 spans 15 amino acids. The chain's CDR3 is CASSFLGQRDQPQHF. Written as DNA, the CDR3 is TGTGCCAGCAGTTTCCTCGGTCAGAGGGATCAGCCCCAGCATTTT.